This passage covers 32 T cell receptor beta chains from one sample sequenced in a study of cytomegalovirus exposure and HLA in healthy donors. The study ran its PCR with 60 Vbeta and 13 Jbeta primers. Only in-frame clones appear in the TCRdb table, and some are missing; sequencing was by immunoSEQ multiplex PCR. The sample holds 150,000 or so clones, about 74% seen once. Input material: PBMCs. The receptors derive from a man aged 35-49 years in good health and CMV-seropositive.

V usage is TRBV4-1 and J usage is TRBJ1-2; TRBD1 agrees at 8 bases. Per germline, CDR1 MGHRA and CDR2 YSYEKL. This CDR3 comprises 13 residues. V dropped 3 bases and J dropped 8; count of bases not matched to a gene: 5. This CDR3 is CASSQDREIGYTF. The CDR3 DNA follows: TGCGCCAGCAGCCAGGACAGGGAGATCGGCTACACCTTC.

The chain has TRBV7-9 and TRBJ2-2, with D maybe TRBD2 (7 bases). The V end was cut by 5 bases, the J end by 7 bases, with 17 bases between. The CDR3 runs to 15 residues. Germline CDR1 SEHNR, CDR2 FQNEAQ (reference sequence). CDR3 coding DNA: TGTGCCAGCAGCCTGGGGGCGGGGGCCGGCGGGGAGCTGTTTTTT. Amino acid sequence: CASSLGAGAGGELFF.

V is TRBV28 and J is TRBJ1-3; 10 nucleotides align to TRBD1. With V trimmed by 2 bases and J by 8 bases, 9 bases remained unmatched. CDR1 and CDR2 (germline): MDHEN, SYDVKM. The CDR3 extends over 16 amino acids. The CDR3 bases are TGTGCCAGCAGTTTAGGGCCGGGACAGGGGCCAGACACCATATATTTT. Translating gives CASSLGPGQGPDTIYF.

This chain uses TRBV9 with TRBJ2-2; no reliable D call. This CDR3 has 16 residues. Germline V gives CDR1 SGDLS, CDR2 YYNGEE. Trimming left V 0 bases short and J 7 bases short, with 16 bases between. The CDR3 region is CASSVAYRIGGGELFF. The CDR3 DNA is TGTGCCAGCAGCGTAGCTTATCGGATAGGCGGCGGGGAGCTGTTTTTT.

V gene TRBV6-5 combines with J gene TRBJ2-7; 11 positions agree with TRBD2. The germline V gene encodes CDR1 MNHEY and CDR2 SVGAGI. CDR3 length: 15 residues. The V segment lost 6 bases and the J segment 4 bases; nucleotides outside the gene matches: 8. The CDR3 bases are TGTGCCAGCAGCACTGTAGCGGGAGGGCCTTACGAGCAGTACTTC. It is translated as CASSTVAGGPYEQYF.

The V gene is TRBV19, the J gene TRBJ1-1; 8 bases fit TRBD1. The CDR3 loop spans 16 amino acids. CDR1 is LNHDA and CDR2 is SQIVND in the germline V gene (reference sequence). The V segment lost 6 bases and the J segment 2 bases; nucleotides outside the gene matches: 11. The CDR3, as DNA: TGTGCCAGTAGCCACCTTCCCGGACAGGGAAACACTGAAGCTTTCTTT. This sequence encodes CASSHLPGQGNTEAFF. The whole variable domain, filled in from reference TRBV19 and TRBJ1-1, reads DGGITQSPKYLFRKEGQNVTLSCEQNLNHDAMYWYRQDPGQGLRLIYYSQIVNDFQKGDIAEGYSVSREKKESFPLTVTSAQKNPTAFYLCASSHLPGQGNTEAFFGQGTRLTVV.

This sequence joins TRBV19 and TRBJ1-5; possibly TRBD1 for D (6 bases). Germline CDR1 is LNHDA and CDR2 is SQIVND (reference sequence). This CDR3 has 14 amino acids. V was trimmed by 3 bases and J by 7 bases, leaving 13 bases between them. As DNA, the CDR3 is TGTGCCAGTAGTATTACCAGGGGAAAACAGCCCCAGCATTTT. Amino acids: CASSITRGKQPQHF.

This chain joins TRBV29-1 and TRBJ1-1; D is uncertain. From germline, CDR1 is SQVTM and CDR2 ANQGSEA. Trimming removed 1 base at V and 10 bases at J, with 10 bases between. The CDR3 consists of 11 residues. The CDR3 loop is CSVEGGSLAFF. The CDR3 DNA is TGCAGCGTTGAAGGCGGCAGCCTAGCTTTCTTT.

V and J are TRBV27 and TRBJ2-7; 9 nucleotides agree with TRBD2. The trim removed 8 bases at V and 4 bases at J, leaving 12 bases unmatched. The CDR3 covers 15 residues. Germline values: CDR1 MNHEY, CDR2 SMNVEV (reference sequence). The CDR3 is CASRAGGSFGYEQYF. DNA of the CDR3: TGTGCCAGCCGCGCGGGGGGGTCTTTTGGGTACGAGCAGTACTTC.

The chain joins TRBV6-5 to TRBJ1-1, with D hard to call. This CDR3 has 16 amino acids. V was clipped by 2 bases and J by 2 bases, with 15 bases between them. CDR1 MNHEY and CDR2 SVGAGI come from the germline V gene. CDR3 amino acids: CASSYQADGLNTEAFF. The CDR3 DNA sequence: TGTGCCAGCAGTTACCAGGCAGACGGATTAAACACTGAAGCTTTCTTT.

This chain uses TRBV2 with TRBJ2-3, with 8 bases identical to TRBD2. This CDR3 contains 13 residues. Germline V gene sequence: CDR1 SNHLY, CDR2 FYNNEI. Germline trimming cut 11 bases from V and 5 bases from J; bases unmatched to any gene: 9. CDR3 coding DNA: TGTGCCGGGATAGCGGGGAACTTAGATACGCAGTATTTT. The encoded protein is CAGIAGNLDTQYF.

This clone was counted only a few times. The rearrangement joins TRBV5-1 to TRBJ1-1; TRBD1 agrees at 7 bases. CDR1 is SGHRS and CDR2 is YFSETQ in the germline V gene. CDR3 length equals 16 residues. V shed 0 bases and J 1 base; nucleotides not matched to a gene: 6. The CDR3 coding sequence is TGCGCCAGCAGCTTGGGTCCCCGACAGGGGAACACTGAAGCTTTCTTT. This encodes CASSLGPRQGNTEAFF. The full variable domain, its missing parts supplied by reference TRBV5-1 and TRBJ1-1, is KAGVTQTPRYLIKTRGQQVTLSCSPISGHRSVSWYQQTPGQGLQFLFEYFSETQRNKGNFPGRFSGRQFSNSRSEMNVSTLELGDSALYLCASSLGPRQGNTEAFFGQGTRLTVV.

This rearrangement joins TRBV28 to TRBJ2-5, with TRBD1 matching 10 bases. The J call is in doubt because the DNA end fits TRBJ2-7 better. CDR1 is MDHEN and CDR2 is SYDVKM in the germline V gene. The CDR3 runs to 18 residues. The CDR3 loop reads CASSLFSLRQGASYEQYF. CDR3 nucleotide sequence: TGTGCCAGCAGTTTATTTTCCCTTCGACAGGGGGCCTCCTACGAGCAGTACTTC.

The J gene is TRBJ2-5, the V gene TRBV2, with D tentatively TRBD1 (6 bases). Deletions cut 7 bases from V and 1 base from J, with 7 bases between. The CDR3 has 12 residues. The germline gives CDR1 SNHLY, CDR2 FYNNEI. CDR3 nucleotides: TGTGCCAGCACAGGGGTCCAAGAGACCCAGTACTTC. This gives the protein CASTGVQETQYF.

The genes are TRBV28 and TRBJ1-2, with D unclear. V dropped 4 bases and J dropped 4 bases, with 16 bases sitting between them. Per germline, CDR1 MDHEN and CDR2 SYDVKM. The CDR3 consists of 15 residues. The CDR3 loop reads CASSSNRQPLYGYTF. CDR3 coding DNA: TGTGCCAGCAGTTCAAACCGACAACCCCTCTATGGCTACACCTTC.

J is TRBJ2-1 and V is TRBV5-1; possible D gene TRBD2, 6 bases. V was clipped by 4 bases and J by 4 bases, with 18 bases between them. The CDR3 has 16 residues. Per the germline V gene, CDR1 is SGHRS and CDR2 is YFSETQ. CDR3 coding DNA: TGCGCCAGCAGCCCACTTAGCGGAGCCGGGTACAATGAGCAGTTCTTC. Its protein product is CASSPLSGAGYNEQFF.

As concerns this clone: One end of the junction fails to match germline, which may point to a read error. Other DNA sequences in the sample encode the same CDR3. The chain is built from TRBV5-5 and TRBJ1-1; tentative D call: TRBD1 (5 bases). The germline V gene has CDR1 SGHKS and CDR2 YYEKEE (reference sequence). The CDR3 has 13 residues. Here the CDR3 DNA reads TGCGCCAGCAGCTTTAACGGGGGCACTGAAGCTTTCTTT. Its translation is CASSFNGGTEAFF.

The V gene is TRBV27, the J gene TRBJ2-7, with TRBD2 identical over 11 bases. The CDR3 is 15 residues long. V shed 5 bases and J 7 bases; nucleotides not matched to a gene: 10. Germline CDR1 and CDR2: MNHEY and SMNVEV (reference sequence). The CDR3 region is CASSPQLAGAGEQYF. The CDR3 nucleotides are TGTGCCAGCAGTCCTCAACTAGCGGGAGCGGGGGAGCAGTACTTC.

The chain couples TRBV19 to TRBJ1-4; D may be TRBD1 (6 bases). The germline V and J ends were trimmed by 7 bases and 11 bases, with 17 bases remaining between them. The CDR3 sequence is 13 residues long. The germline gives CDR1 LNHDA, CDR2 SQIVND (reference sequence). The CDR3: CASTSTGLDKLFF. CDR3 nucleotides: TGTGCCAGTACGAGTACAGGGCTAGATAAACTGTTTTTT.

The genes are TRBV4-3 and TRBJ1-2; 7 bases align to TRBD1. The CDR3 runs 14 residues. V gave up 1 base and J gave up 5 bases; unmatched junction bases: 4. The germline CDR1 and CDR2 sequences are LGHNA and YSLEER. DNA of the CDR3: TGCGCCAGCAGCCAAGCAACAGGGGATTATGGCTACACCTTC. Encoded protein: CASSQATGDYGYTF.

This chain connects TRBV4-2 to TRBJ2-7; TRBD2 agrees at 7 bases. Germline V lookup: CDR1 LGHNA, CDR2 YNFKEQ. CDR3 length equals 15 residues. With V trimmed by 5 bases and J by 1 base, 8 bases remained unmatched. CDR3 in DNA: TGTGCCAGCAGCAACAGACTAGCACCTTCCTACGAGCAGTACTTC. Protein sequence: CASSNRLAPSYEQYF.

The rearrangement uses TRBV19 and TRBJ1-1, with 7 bases that match TRBD1. V trimming: 6 bases; J trimming: 4 bases; junction bases outside the gene matches: 8. Germline lookup yields CDR1 LNHDA and CDR2 SQIVND (reference sequence). The CDR3 is 14 amino acids. CDR3 DNA: TGTGCCAGTAGGGGTGACAGGGTCGGCACTGAAGCTTTCTTT. Translation gives CASRGDRVGTEAFF.

V usage is TRBV28 and J usage is TRBJ1-4, with 7 nucleotides matching TRBD1. With V trimmed by 8 bases and J by 3 bases, 3 bases remained unmatched. This CDR3 contains 13 residues. Germline V gene lookup returns CDR1 MDHEN and CDR2 SYDVKM. As DNA, the CDR3 is TGTGCCAGCTGGGACAGCTCTAATGAAAAACTGTTTTTT. Amino acids: CASWDSSNEKLFF.

This clone was observed once. This chain joins TRBV7-2 and TRBJ2-1, with 7 bases that match TRBD2. This CDR3 contains 16 residues. Germline CDR1 is SGHTA and CDR2 is FQGNSA. V gave up 2 bases and J gave up 0 bases; unmatched junction bases: 4. CDR3 residues: CASSLIGRPSYNEQFF. CDR3 bases: TGTGCCAGCAGCTTAATCGGGAGGCCCTCCTACAATGAGCAGTTCTTC.

The rearrangement uses TRBV28 and TRBJ2-7, with 7 bases fitting TRBD1. The germline gives CDR1 MDHEN, CDR2 SYDVKM. The CDR3 is 15 residues long. The junction had 6 bases not matched to a gene; V was cut back by 4 bases and J by 0 bases. The chain's CDR3 is CASSSTGVVSYEQYF. The CDR3 region has the DNA TGTGCCAGCAGTTCCACAGGGGTTGTCTCCTACGAGCAGTACTTC. Based on the CDR3 plus reference TRBV28 and TRBJ2-7, the full variable domain is DVKVTQSSRYLVKRTGEKVFLECVQDMDHENMFWYRQDPGLGLRLIYFSYDVKMKEKGDIPEGYSVSREKKERFSLILESASTNQTSMYLCASSSTGVVSYEQYFGPGTRLTVT.

V and J are TRBV4-1 and TRBJ2-1; 9 nucleotides line up with TRBD2. Germline V CDR1 and CDR2: MGHRA, YSYEKL. This CDR3 is 17 amino acids long. Trimming at V came to 1 base and at J to 3 bases, leaving 7 bases not matched to a gene. In DNA, the CDR3 is TGCGCCAGCAGCCAAGCCGAGCTAGCGGGAATCTACAATGAGCAGTTCTTC. Protein product: CASSQAELAGIYNEQFF.

V gene TRBV18 combines with J gene TRBJ2-1, with D tentatively TRBD2 (6 bases). Per the germline V gene, CDR1 is KGHSH and CDR2 is LQKENI. Trimming removed 6 bases at V and 10 bases at J, with 22 bases between. This CDR3 is built from 15 residues. CDR3 coding DNA: TGTGCCAGCTCTACCGGGAGAAATGCCCCAGGGGAGCAGTTCTTC. Translation: CASSTGRNAPGEQFF.

V usage is TRBV19 and J usage is TRBJ2-2; D gene unclear. From germline, CDR1 is LNHDA and CDR2 SQIVND (reference sequence). V lost 3 bases, J lost 2 bases, and 4 bases lay in between. CDR3 length: 13 amino acids. The CDR3 sequence is CASSIVNTGELFF. As DNA, the CDR3 is TGTGCCAGTAGTATCGTTAACACCGGGGAGCTGTTTTTT.

As DNA, the CDR3 is TGCGCCAGCAGCCAAGTTTTCAGGGAAGGTCAGCCCCAGCATTTT. Translated, it gives CASSQVFREGQPQHF. This rearrangement joins TRBV4-3 to TRBJ1-5; possible D gene TRBD1, 5 bases. This CDR3 has 15 amino acids. Trimming pared 1 base from V and 6 bases from J, leaving 13 bases between. The V gene's germline CDR1 is LGHNA and CDR2 YSLEER.

The gene calls are TRBV5-1 and TRBJ2-3, with no clear D. Trimming shortened V by 0 bases and J by 0 bases, and 8 bases separated the two germline ends. This CDR3 region has 15 residues. From germline, CDR1 is SGHRS and CDR2 YFSETQ. CDR3 residues: CASSLGLYSTDTQYF. The CDR3, as DNA: TGCGCCAGCAGCTTGGGACTTTATAGCACAGATACGCAGTATTTT.

This clone appeared a single time. The CDR3 loop reads CASSLGTGNTDTQYF. CDR3 nucleotide sequence: TGTGCCAGCAGCTTGGGGACAGGGAACACAGATACGCAGTATTTT. The V gene is TRBV7-9, the J gene TRBJ2-3; 9 bases match TRBD1. Germline assignment: CDR1 SEHNR and CDR2 FQNEAQ (reference sequence). CDR3 size: 15 residues. V trimming: 3 bases; J trimming: 2 bases; junction bases outside the gene matches: 3.

This chain links TRBV4-1 with TRBJ1-1; 7 nucleotides align to TRBD1. Germline V CDR1 and CDR2: MGHRA, YSYEKL. The length of the CDR3 is 15 residues. V was clipped by 1 base and J by 7 bases; unmatched bases: 9. This CDR3 is CASSQGRGNHNEAFF. The DNA of the CDR3 is TGCGCCAGCAGCCAAGGCAGGGGGAATCACAATGAAGCTTTCTTT.